Below, 26 T cell receptor beta chains from the same sample are listed, as sequenced in a study of T cell changes during pregnancy in multiple sclerosis. The data were produced by immunoSEQ multiplex PCR, yet TCRdb's version contains in-frame clones alone and is incomplete. Among some 100,000 clones listed, 90% to 95% were seen once. Sequencing was performed on peripheral blood, taken before pregnancy. Every receptor here comes from a female donor with multiple sclerosis, enrolled in a pregnancy study.

This chain connects TRBV2 to TRBJ2-7, with no clear D. CDR1 SNHLY and CDR2 FYNNEI come from the germline V gene. V lost 1 base, J lost 6 bases, and 4 bases lay in between. This CDR3 is 11 amino acids long. The CDR3 DNA reads as TGTGCCAGCAGTGAAGTCGGCGAGCAGTACTTC. As protein: CASSEVGEQYF.

The rearrangement uses TRBV2 and TRBJ2-7; the D gene is possibly TRBD2 (5 bases). The CDR3 extends over 12 amino acids. The germline gives CDR1 SNHLY, CDR2 FYNNEI. Trimming shortened V by 6 bases and J by 0 bases, and 6 bases separated the two germline ends. This chain's CDR3 is CASRDFSYEQYF. CDR3 nucleotide sequence: TGTGCCAGCAGGGACTTCTCCTACGAGCAGTACTTC.

The rearrangement joins TRBV7-8 to TRBJ1-2; no definite D call. The germline V and J ends were trimmed by 4 bases and 3 bases, with 12 bases remaining between them. Germline V gives CDR1 SGHVS, CDR2 FQNEAQ. The CDR3 consists of 14 residues. Written as DNA, the CDR3 is TGTGCCAGCAGCTCTACAGACAAATACTATGGCTACACCTTC. This translates into CASSSTDKYYGYTF.

The chain has TRBV7-9 and TRBJ2-5; 9 bases line up with TRBD1. The V gene's germline CDR1 is SEHNR and CDR2 FQNEAQ (reference sequence). This CDR3 region has 13 residues. The junction had 2 bases not matched to a gene; V was cut back by 5 bases and J by 4 bases. The DNA of the CDR3 is TGTGCCAGCAGCGTACAGGGGGCAGAGACCCAGTACTTC. Its translation: CASSVQGAETQYF.

The CDR3 here is CASSLQRVSNEQFF. CDR3 coding DNA: TGTGCCAGCAGTTTACAACGGGTCTCCAATGAGCAGTTCTTC. V is TRBV28 and J is TRBJ2-1, with no clear D. Looked up from germline, CDR1 is MDHEN and CDR2 is SYDVKM. The V gene lost 2 bases and the J gene lost 6 bases, with 11 bases spanning the gap. The CDR3 has 14 amino acids.

The chain has TRBV4-2 and TRBJ2-7; no clear D. The V gene lost 1 base and the J gene lost 2 bases, with 9 bases spanning the gap. The CDR3 is 14 residues long. Germline values: CDR1 LGHNA, CDR2 YNFKEQ. The CDR3 region has the DNA TGTGCCAGCAGCCAAGGTTCAGCGACCTACGAGCAGTACTTC. This sequence encodes CASSQGSATYEQYF.

V usage is TRBV5-6 and J usage is TRBJ2-7; 8 nucleotides align to TRBD2. Trimming at V came to 0 bases and at J to 7 bases, leaving 12 bases not matched to a gene. The CDR3 has 16 amino acids. Germline CDR1 SGHDT, CDR2 YYEEEE. The CDR3: CASSLEPGATGGEQYF. The CDR3 DNA reads as TGTGCCAGCAGCTTGGAGCCCGGGGCCACGGGGGGGGAGCAGTACTTC.

The genes are TRBV27 and TRBJ1-2; TRBD1 matches at 9 bases. The CDR3 sequence is 15 residues long. Trimming at V came to 5 bases and at J to 5 bases, leaving 9 bases not matched to a gene. Germline V gives CDR1 MNHEY, CDR2 SMNVEV (reference sequence). For the CDR3, the DNA is TGTGCCAGCAGTACGAGGAGGACAGGGGAATATGGCTACACCTTC. It codes for CASSTRRTGEYGYTF.

The rearrangement uses TRBV29-1 and TRBJ2-3; 7 bases align to TRBD1. V lost 1 base, J lost 3 bases, and 4 bases stayed unmatched. The germline V gene encodes CDR1 SQVTM and CDR2 ANQGSEA. CDR3 length: 14 residues. The DNA of the CDR3 is TGCAGCGTTGAAGGAACAGGGGAGACAGATACGCAGTATTTT. This gives the protein CSVEGTGETDTQYF.

Regarding this clone: Other DNA sequences from this sample encode an identical CDR3 as well. The V gene is TRBV6-5, the J gene TRBJ1-1; D remains ambiguous. Germline CDR1 reads MNHEY; CDR2 reads SVGAGI. Between the trimmed V and J ends, which lost 6 bases and 1 base, there was a span of 6 bases. CDR3 length equals 12 residues. The CDR3 spells CASSRGNTEAFF. In DNA, the CDR3 is TGTGCCAGCAGCCGGGGGAACACTGAAGCTTTCTTT.

Only one count was recorded for this clone. CDR3 residues: CASSVDGRGGPGGELFF. The CDR3 DNA reads TGTGCCAGCAGCGTAGATGGTCGGGGAGGGCCGGGCGGGGAGCTGTTTTTT. This sequence joins TRBV9 and TRBJ2-2; 7 bases fit TRBD2. The CDR3 length is 17 residues. The J segment lost 7 bases and the V segment lost 0 bases, leaving 12 bases of the junction unmatched. Germline loops: CDR1 SGDLS, CDR2 YYNGEE.

The rearrangement joins TRBV28 to TRBJ1-2; D is uncertain. CDR3 length: 15 amino acids. Germline values: CDR1 MDHEN, CDR2 SYDVKM. With 5 bases removed from V and 5 bases from J, the gap between germline ends came to 18 bases. The CDR3 sequence is CASSLTLTDIYGYTF. The DNA for the CDR3 is TGTGCCAGCAGTCTCACCCTAACCGACATTTATGGCTACACCTTC.

The chain has TRBV6-5 and TRBJ1-4, with a tentative D call TRBD1 (5 bases). Looked up from germline, CDR1 is MNHEY and CDR2 is SVGAGI. Trimming left V 2 bases short and J 5 bases short, with 9 bases between. The CDR3 is 14 residues long. The DNA for the CDR3 is TGTGCCAGCAGTTACGGCCAGGGCAATGAAAAACTGTTTTTT. Protein product: CASSYGQGNEKLFF.

V usage is TRBV6-6 and J usage is TRBJ1-2, with D perhaps TRBD1 (6 bases). Per germline, CDR1 MNHNY and CDR2 SVGAGI (reference sequence). V lost 7 bases to trimming and J lost 3 bases, with 12 bases between them. The CDR3 contains 13 residues. DNA for the CDR3: TGTGCCAGCACCCCGACAGGAGACTATGGCTACACCTTC. Translation: CASTPTGDYGYTF.

J is TRBJ2-7 and V is TRBV6-5, with TRBD1 as a possible D gene (5 bases). The CDR3 has 14 residues. V lost 0 bases, J lost 1 base, and 7 bases lay in between. From germline, CDR1 is MNHEY and CDR2 SVGAGI. CDR3 amino acids: CASSYSGRSYEQYF. The DNA of the CDR3 is TGTGCCAGCAGTTACTCGGGGCGGTCCTACGAGCAGTACTTC.

CDR3 DNA sequence: TGTGCCAGCAGCCAAGGGGGGCCTAGCGGGATCAGCAGCACAGATACGCAGTATTTT. Protein sequence: CASSQGGPSGISSTDTQYF. The chain combines TRBV4-2 with TRBJ2-3; the match to TRBD2 covers 9 bases. Germline loops: CDR1 LGHNA, CDR2 YNFKEQ. This CDR3 region has 19 residues. V shed 1 base and J 0 bases; nucleotides not matched to a gene: 11.

The genes are TRBV10-1 and TRBJ2-2, with a weak D call TRBD1 (7 bases). Germline CDR1 and CDR2: WNHNN and SYGVQD (reference sequence). The CDR3 is 22 amino acids. V was shortened by 3 bases and J by 6 bases, with 35 bases between the two germline ends. CDR3 in amino acids: CASSDDRLRRNQETGEAGELFF. The CDR3 nucleotides read TGCGCCAGCAGTGATGATAGACTCCGCCGCAACCAAGAAACAGGGGAGGCCGGGGAGCTGTTTTTT.

The chain couples TRBV19 to TRBJ2-1, with TRBD2 identical over 13 bases. The CDR3 is made up of 17 amino acids. V lost 2 bases, J lost 1 base, and 2 bases stayed unmatched. Germline lookup yields CDR1 LNHDA and CDR2 SQIVND (reference sequence). This chain's CDR3 is CASSITSGRASYNEQFF. CDR3 nucleotide sequence: TGTGCCAGTAGTATAACTAGCGGGAGGGCATCCTACAATGAGCAGTTCTTC. Together with reference TRBV19 and TRBJ2-1, the CDR3 gives the full variable domain: DGGITQSPKYLFRKEGQNVTLSCEQNLNHDAMYWYRQDPGQGLRLIYYSQIVNDFQKGDIAEGYSVSREKKESFPLTVTSAQKNPTAFYLCASSITSGRASYNEQFFGPGTRLTVL.

The chain is built from TRBV27 and TRBJ1-2; D remains ambiguous. The CDR3 extends over 15 amino acids. V shed 5 bases and J shed 0 bases, with 13 bases lying between them. The germline CDR1 and CDR2 sequences are MNHEY and SMNVEV (reference sequence). CDR3 DNA sequence: TGTGCCAGCAGTGGTCGAGGGATTACTAACTATGGCTACACCTTC. This encodes CASSGRGITNYGYTF.

V is TRBV6-1 and J is TRBJ1-5, with TRBD1 identical over 11 bases. V was clipped by 6 bases and J by 5 bases; unmatched bases: 6. The germline CDR1 and CDR2 sequences are MNHNS and SASEGT. The length of the CDR3 is 15 residues. This CDR3 is CASSWTGGFDQPQHF. In DNA form, the CDR3 reads TGTGCCAGCAGCTGGACAGGGGGCTTTGATCAGCCCCAGCATTTT.

This chain joins TRBV6-1 and TRBJ1-1; possibly TRBD1 for D (6 bases). V lost 6 bases and J 0 bases, leaving 14 bases between the germline ends. The CDR3 is made up of 15 amino acids. The germline gives CDR1 MNHNS, CDR2 SASEGT. CDR3 sequence reads: CASSQQGTLNTEAFF. CDR3 in DNA: TGTGCCAGCAGCCAACAGGGTACCCTGAACACTGAAGCTTTCTTT.

This clone showed up just once. J is TRBJ2-7 and V is TRBV19; possible D gene TRBD2, 6 bases. The V end was cut by 6 bases, the J end by 0 bases, with 6 bases between. Per the germline V gene, CDR1 is LNHDA and CDR2 is SQIVND (reference sequence). The CDR3 totals 12 residues. CDR3 bases: TGTGCCAGTAGGGACTACTCCTACGAGCAGTACTTC. It specifies CASRDYSYEQYF.

The rearrangement uses TRBV19 and TRBJ2-2, with 8 bases matching TRBD1. The CDR3 has 13 amino acids. Germline V lookup: CDR1 LNHDA, CDR2 SQIVND (reference sequence). Trimming at V came to 4 bases and at J to 15 bases, leaving 10 bases not matched to a gene. The CDR3, as DNA: TGTGCCAGTAGTACCACTCGACAGGGGTGGATGTTTTTT. Its protein is CASSTTRQGWMFF.

The CDR3 reads CASSDSFPSGKGTDTQYF. The CDR3 DNA is TGTGCCAGCAGTGACTCGTTTCCTAGCGGGAAGGGAACAGATACGCAGTATTTT. The gene calls are TRBV6-4 and TRBJ2-3, with TRBD2 identical over 9 bases. In germline, CDR1 is MRHNA, CDR2 SNTAGT. The CDR3 spans 18 residues. J was trimmed by 3 bases and V by 0 bases; bases with no gene match: 10.

The rearrangement uses TRBV5-6 and TRBJ2-7, with 9 positions matching TRBD2. CDR1 is SGHDT and CDR2 is YYEEEE in the germline V gene. There are 14 residues in the CDR3. V gave up 4 bases and J gave up 2 bases; unmatched junction bases: 4. CDR3 nucleotides: TGTGCCAGCAGCCCGGGACTAGCCACCTACGAGCAGTACTTC. This gives the protein CASSPGLATYEQYF.

This clone was detected once. The chain links TRBV7-3 to TRBJ2-7; weak D call: TRBD2 (6 bases). Trimming shortened V by 5 bases and J by 5 bases, and 16 bases separated the two germline ends. CDR1 is SGHTA, CDR2 FQGTGA, per germline. The CDR3 length is 14 residues. Written as DNA, the CDR3 is TGTGCCAGCAGCCCTCCCGGGAGTTATAACGAGCAGTACTTC. Encoded protein: CASSPPGSYNEQYF.